A single sample is the source of the 32 T cell receptor beta chains below, sequenced in a study of cytomegalovirus exposure and HLA in healthy donors. PCR was performed using 60 Vbeta and 13 Jbeta primers. The assay was immunoSEQ multiplex PCR, and TCRdb's table has in-frame clones only and misses some. Of 200,000 or so clones detected, about 80% appear once; the ten largest clones hold roughly 0.62%. Sequences were obtained from PBMCs. These receptors were collected from a man aged 18 to 30 in good health and CMV-seronegative.

V usage is TRBV2 and J usage is TRBJ1-5; TRBD1 agrees at 9 bases. Unmatched junction bases numbered 2, after V lost 6 bases and J lost 2 bases. The germline gives CDR1 SNHLY, CDR2 FYNNEI. The length of the CDR3 is 14 residues. CDR3 DNA sequence: TGTGCCAGCAGGGACAGGGGTGGCAATCAGCCCCAGCATTTT. It yields the protein CASRDRGGNQPQHF.

The V and J genes are TRBV2 and TRBJ2-5; TRBD1 matches at 7 bases. The DNA matches TRBJ2-7 better at its end, which makes the J call doubtful. This CDR3 spans 13 amino acids. CDR1 SNHLY and CDR2 FYNNEI come from the germline V gene. In DNA, the CDR3 is TGTGCCAGCAGTGGTACAGGGGTTTACGAGCAGTACTTC. Translating gives CASSGTGVYEQYF.

This rearrangement joins TRBV7-2 to TRBJ2-7, with 8 bases matching TRBD2. This CDR3 region has 15 residues. The germline gives CDR1 SGHTA, CDR2 FQGNSA. With 5 bases clipped from V and 3 bases from J, the junction kept 9 bases outside the gene matches. This CDR3 is CASSPGAGLDYEQYF. Written as DNA, the CDR3 is TGTGCCAGCAGCCCTGGGGCGGGACTAGACTACGAGCAGTACTTC. Combining the CDR3 with reference TRBV7-2 and TRBJ2-7 gives the whole variable domain GAGVSQSPSNKVTEKGKDVELRCDPISGHTALYWYRQSLGQGLEFLIYFQGNSAPDKSGLPSDRFSAERTGGSVSTLTIQRTQQEDSAVYLCASSPGAGLDYEQYFGPGTRLTVT.

A few counts support this clone. The V call is TRBV2, the J call TRBJ2-7; TRBD2 aligns across 13 bases. This CDR3 has 14 residues. The germline V gene encodes CDR1 SNHLY and CDR2 FYNNEI. V dropped 5 bases and J dropped 12; count of bases not matched to a gene: 10. This chain's CDR3 is CASSPGLAGVGRYF. CDR3 in DNA: TGTGCCAGCAGTCCCGGACTAGCGGGAGTTGGAAGGTACTTC.

This rearrangement joins TRBV5-6 to TRBJ2-1; TRBD2 matches at 9 bases. V lost 4 bases and J lost 0; bases outside the gene matches: 8. From germline, CDR1 is SGHDT and CDR2 YYEEEE. This CDR3 is built from 17 residues. This CDR3 is CASSDLAGHLSYNEQFF. DNA of the CDR3: TGTGCCAGCAGCGATCTAGCGGGACACCTCTCCTACAATGAGCAGTTCTTC.

There are a few counts of this clone. The rearrangement uses TRBV4-1 and TRBJ2-1; 10 bases are a match to TRBD2. J lost 6 bases, V lost 0 bases, and 5 bases had no gene match. This CDR3 has 16 amino acids. Germline CDR1 is MGHRA and CDR2 is YSYEKL. For the CDR3, the DNA is TGCGCCAGCAGCCAAGACGGGACTAGCGTGTTCAATGAGCAGTTCTTC. Protein: CASSQDGTSVFNEQFF.

The chain couples TRBV7-2 to TRBJ2-5, with 7 bases aligning to TRBD1. The last part of the DNA fits TRBJ2-7 better; the J call may be wrong. Germline values: CDR1 SGHTA, CDR2 FQGNSA. The CDR3 runs 15 residues. CDR3 DNA sequence: TGTGCCAGCAGCTTAGCCCCGGGACAGCCCTACGAGCAGTACTTC. Its protein is CASSLAPGQPYEQYF.

The J gene is TRBJ2-2, the V gene TRBV2; 7 bases map to TRBD2. This CDR3 comprises 15 residues. The J segment lost 6 bases and the V segment lost 5 bases, leaving 9 bases of the junction unmatched. Per germline, CDR1 SNHLY and CDR2 FYNNEI. CDR3 coding DNA: TGTGCCAGCAGTTTCCCCCGGGGAGGGGCCGGGGAGCTGTTTTTT. Translating it yields CASSFPRGGAGELFF.

To note about this clone: The junction does not match germline at one end; this may be a read error. The CDR3 DNA is TGTGCTAGCAGCTTACTAGGCGGCGAGACCCAGTACTTC. It yields the protein CASSLLGGETQYF. The rearrangement links TRBV7-7 to TRBJ2-5, with D possibly TRBD2 on 5 matching bases. This CDR3 spans 13 amino acids. Looked up from germline, CDR1 is SSHAT and CDR2 is FNYEAQ (reference sequence).

The chain couples TRBV9 to TRBJ1-5; D is ambiguous. Trimming took 3 bases from V and 0 from J, leaving 10 bases between them. Germline CDR1 SGDLS, CDR2 YYNGEE. The CDR3 is 15 residues long. This CDR3 is CASSAAGDSNQPQHF. The CDR3 bases are TGTGCCAGCAGCGCGGCCGGAGATAGCAATCAGCCCCAGCATTTT.

The chain couples TRBV19 to TRBJ2-5, with D maybe TRBD1 (6 bases). Germline CDR1 LNHDA, CDR2 SQIVND (reference sequence). Trimming took 4 bases from V and 6 from J, leaving 18 bases between them. The CDR3 loop spans 15 amino acids. The CDR3 DNA sequence: TGTGCCAGTAGTACCCCGCTTCAGGGGCAACAGACCCAGTACTTC. Translation: CASSTPLQGQQTQYF.

This chain connects TRBV5-1 to TRBJ2-1, with TRBD2 identical over 9 bases. The germline CDR1 and CDR2 sequences are SGHRS and YFSETQ. The CDR3 covers 16 residues. J gave up 5 bases and V 1 base, and 7 bases lay outside the gene matches. As DNA, the CDR3 is TGCGCCAGCAGCTTGCAAGGCGGGAGGGTCAACAATGAGCAGTTCTTC. Its protein is CASSLQGGRVNNEQFF.

The chain uses TRBV27 and TRBJ1-1, with a possible D match to TRBD1 (5 bases). The CDR3 length is 15 residues. Germline values: CDR1 MNHEY, CDR2 SMNVEV (reference sequence). Trimming removed 3 bases from V and 0 bases from J, with 11 bases in between. The CDR3 loop reads CASSLEGNMNTEAFF. CDR3 in DNA: TGTGCCAGCAGTTTGGAGGGGAACATGAACACTGAAGCTTTCTTT.

The chain combines TRBV27 with TRBJ2-1, with 9 bases that match TRBD2. V lost 4 bases, J lost 4 bases, and 11 bases stayed unmatched. CDR3 length: 17 residues. Germline V gene data show CDR1 as MNHEY and CDR2 as SMNVEV (reference sequence). The CDR3 coding sequence is TGTGCCAGCAGTTCTCCCATCGGGGCGGGAGGGTACAATGAGCAGTTCTTC. Translated, it gives CASSSPIGAGGYNEQFF.

In the case of this clone: A read error may account for a junction end that differs from germline. The chain couples TRBV9 to TRBJ2-3; D gene ambiguous. This CDR3 has 14 amino acids. Germline loops: CDR1 SGDLS, CDR2 YYNGEE. The CDR3 is CASSVDMGTDTQYF. Written as DNA, the CDR3 is TGTGCCAGCAGCGTAGACATGGGCACGGATACGCAGTATTTT.

The chain carries TRBV5-1 and TRBJ2-7; D gene unclear. Germline loops: CDR1 SGHRS, CDR2 YFSETQ. The CDR3 runs 13 residues. V lost 3 bases, J lost 3 bases, and 10 bases lay in between. This CDR3 reads CASSYSPSYEQYF. In DNA form, the CDR3 reads TGCGCCAGCAGCTACAGTCCAAGCTACGAGCAGTACTTC.

The rearrangement joins TRBV27 to TRBJ1-2, with TRBD1 matching 7 bases. Germline V gene sequence: CDR1 MNHEY, CDR2 SMNVEV (reference sequence). Trimming took 2 bases from V and 4 from J; bases not matched to a gene: 4. This CDR3 comprises 14 residues. The DNA for the CDR3 is TGTGCCAGCAGTTTAAGTGAGGGGGCCTATGGCTACACCTTC. It yields the protein CASSLSEGAYGYTF.

J is TRBJ2-7 and V is TRBV19; TRBD2 matches at 10 bases. CDR3 length equals 16 residues. J lost 2 bases, V lost 1 base, and 5 bases had no gene match. Looked up from germline, CDR1 is LNHDA and CDR2 is SQIVND (reference sequence). The CDR3 sequence is CASSIVPSGRTYEQYF. The CDR3 DNA reads TGTGCCAGTAGTATAGTTCCTAGCGGGAGAACCTACGAGCAGTACTTC. The variable domain in full, completed from reference TRBV19 and TRBJ2-7, reads DGGITQSPKYLFRKEGQNVTLSCEQNLNHDAMYWYRQDPGQGLRLIYYSQIVNDFQKGDIAEGYSVSREKKESFPLTVTSAQKNPTAFYLCASSIVPSGRTYEQYFGPGTRLTVT.

The chain combines TRBV27 with TRBJ2-7; D is perhaps TRBD2 (5 bases). V lost 3 bases, J lost 2 bases, and 14 bases lay in between. This CDR3 spans 15 amino acids. Germline loops: CDR1 MNHEY, CDR2 SMNVEV (reference sequence). The DNA of the CDR3 is TGTGCCAGCAGTTTCCGAGCGGAAAGGACCTACGAGCAGTACTTC. Amino acid sequence: CASSFRAERTYEQYF.

V gene TRBV2 combines with J gene TRBJ2-7, with D unclear. Germline V gene data show CDR1 as SNHLY and CDR2 as FYNNEI. The CDR3 totals 11 residues. The V and J ends lost 6 bases and 0 bases respectively, with 3 bases between them. This chain's CDR3 is CASSRSYEQYF. The CDR3 DNA follows: TGTGCCAGCAGCCGCTCCTACGAGCAGTACTTC.

The CDR3 spells CASSQGQYSNQPQHF. The CDR3 region has the DNA TGCGCCAGCAGCCAGGGACAGTATAGCAATCAGCCCCAGCATTTT. The rearrangement uses TRBV4-1 and TRBJ1-5, with 7 bases lining up with TRBD1. The CDR3 covers 15 residues. The J segment lost 0 bases and the V segment lost 3 bases, leaving 2 bases of the junction unmatched. Germline CDR1 and CDR2: MGHRA and YSYEKL.

The gene calls are TRBV27 and TRBJ2-7, with 11 bases lining up with TRBD1. CDR3 length: 16 amino acids. Germline loops: CDR1 MNHEY, CDR2 SMNVEV (reference sequence). The trim removed 6 bases at V and 3 bases at J, leaving 10 bases unmatched. The CDR3 reads CASSKTTGTGGYEQYF. The CDR3 DNA sequence: TGTGCCAGCAGCAAAACTACCGGGACAGGGGGCTACGAGCAGTACTTC.

This clone was picked up a small number of times. This chain uses TRBV6-1 with TRBJ2-3; weak D call: TRBD1 (6 bases). Trimming cost V 6 bases and J 3 bases, with 10 bases left between them. The V gene's germline CDR1 is MNHNS and CDR2 SASEGT. The CDR3 covers 13 residues. The CDR3 DNA follows: TGTGCCAGCAGAAAGGGGGAGACAGATACGCAGTATTTT. Protein: CASRKGETDTQYF.

This chain links TRBV28 with TRBJ2-4; D might be TRBD2 (7 bases). The CDR3 runs to 19 residues. From germline, CDR1 is MDHEN and CDR2 SYDVKM. V was pared by 7 bases and J by 3 bases, with 28 bases between. CDR3 in amino acids: CASTNLGQRGEGVKNIQYF. CDR3 nucleotides: TGTGCCAGCACTAACCTAGGCCAAAGGGGGGAGGGGGTCAAAAACATTCAGTACTTC. The full variable domain, rest sourced from reference TRBV28 and TRBJ2-4, is DVKVTQSSRYLVKRTGEKVFLECVQDMDHENMFWYRQDPGLGLRLIYFSYDVKMKEKGDIPEGYSVSREKKERFSLILESASTNQTSMYLCASTNLGQRGEGVKNIQYFGAGTRLSVL.

V is TRBV7-8 and J is TRBJ2-6, with 7 bases lining up with TRBD2. Looked up from germline, CDR1 is SGHVS and CDR2 is FQNEAQ. V dropped 4 bases and J dropped 2; count of bases not matched to a gene: 2. The CDR3 is 15 residues long. The DNA of the CDR3 is TGTGCCAGCAGCTGGGCGGGGGCTGGGGCCAACGTCCTGACTTTC. Residues: CASSWAGAGANVLTF.

This chain joins TRBV12-5 and TRBJ1-5; no firm D call. The CDR3 has 12 amino acids. Germline V CDR1 and CDR2: LGHNT, FRNRAP. The V end was cut by 3 bases, the J end by 5 bases, with 5 bases between. The CDR3 nucleotides are TGTGCTAGTGGTTTTGGAGATCAGCCCCAGCATTTT. It specifies CASGFGDQPQHF.

This chain connects TRBV11-1 to TRBJ2-5; 8 bases align to TRBD1. This CDR3 is 14 amino acids long. The germline CDR1 and CDR2 sequences are SGHAT and FQDESV (reference sequence). The V and J ends lost 5 bases and 4 bases, in that order; junction bases with no gene match: 6. CDR3 residues: CASSPDRGTETQYF. For the CDR3, the DNA is TGTGCCAGCAGCCCAGACAGGGGAACAGAGACCCAGTACTTC.

The chain joins TRBV10-3 to TRBJ1-3; weak D call: TRBD1 (5 bases). CDR3 length equals 13 residues. The V and J ends lost 9 bases and 0 bases respectively, with 9 bases between them. CDR1 ENHRY and CDR2 SYGVKD come from the germline V gene. CDR3 sequence reads: CAIQETSGNTIYF. CDR3 DNA: TGTGCCATACAGGAGACCTCTGGAAACACCATATATTTT.

The J gene is TRBJ2-2, the V gene TRBV9; 10 bases are shared with TRBD2. CDR1 SGDLS and CDR2 YYNGEE come from the germline V gene. This CDR3 is 16 amino acids long. J lost 6 bases, V lost 3 bases, and 8 bases had no gene match. In DNA, the CDR3 is TGTGCCAGCAGCGCCCGGACTAGCGGCCCCGCCGGGGAGCTGTTTTTT. Amino acids: CASSARTSGPAGELFF.

V gene TRBV27 combines with J gene TRBJ2-1; no reliable D call. This CDR3 has 13 residues. The germline V and J ends were trimmed by 5 bases and 10 bases, with 15 bases remaining between them. Looked up from germline, CDR1 is MNHEY and CDR2 is SMNVEV (reference sequence). CDR3 loop: CASSPSTVREQFF. The DNA of the CDR3 is TGTGCCAGCAGTCCTTCCACGGTCCGGGAGCAGTTCTTC.

The gene calls are TRBV5-1 and TRBJ1-2; D may be TRBD1 (6 bases). This CDR3 is 14 amino acids long. Germline CDR1 is SGHRS and CDR2 is YFSETQ. Trimming shortened V by 4 bases and J by 4 bases, and 14 bases separated the two germline ends. The CDR3 sequence is CASSHDRNFYGYTF. The CDR3 region has the DNA TGCGCCAGCAGCCACGACAGGAACTTCTATGGCTACACCTTC.

The J gene is TRBJ1-1, the V gene TRBV28; the D is unclear. Germline V CDR1 and CDR2: MDHEN, SYDVKM. The CDR3 consists of 13 residues. V dropped 3 bases and J dropped 1 base, with 6 bases sitting between them. The CDR3 bases are TGTGCCAGCAGTTTTGGCCAGAACACTGAAGCTTTCTTT. This translates into CASSFGQNTEAFF. Variable domain in full (rest from reference TRBV28 and TRBJ1-1): DVKVTQSSRYLVKRTGEKVFLECVQDMDHENMFWYRQDPGLGLRLIYFSYDVKMKEKGDIPEGYSVSREKKERFSLILESASTNQTSMYLCASSFGQNTEAFFGQGTRLTVV.